This TCR beta chain came from a study of CD4 T cell repertoires in COVID-19. For the study at large: After more than eight days of IL-2 expansion, CFSE-low cells were relabeled and restimulated with other coronavirus spikes.

No culture step preceded sequencing of the ex vivo isolated memory T cells. Study results and caveats: SARS-CoV and/or HKU1 spike cultures shared between about 6 and 26% of SARS-CoV-2 clonotypes.

Deletions cut 5 bases from V and 1 base from J, with 15 bases between. The CDR3 has 17 residues. Germline V gene sequence: CDR1 MGHDK, CDR2 SYGVNS. About this clone itself: Antigen unknown.

The protocol was immunoSEQ multiplex PCR, while the TCRdb copy is restricted to in-frame clones and leaves out a portion. The data show some 80,000 clones, roughly 80% seen once. Sequencing was performed on CD4+ T cells from peripheral blood, taken after recovery from COVID-19. The chain combines TRBV25-1 with TRBJ2-6; D is uncertain. This sequence was found in a human donor who had COVID-19. The CDR3 reads CASSSRVSTSGANVLTF. The DNA of the CDR3 is TGTGCCAGCAGTTCCCGGGTTTCGACTTCTGGGGCCAACGTCCTGACTTTC.